One and the same sample provided the 25 T cell receptor beta chains below, sequenced in a study of early T cells in non-severe SARS-CoV-2 infection. One entry per CDR3 protein results from TCRdb running MiXCR on the 5' RACE reads. This sample has approximately 42,000 distinct CDR3 sequences, with roughly 6.6% found just once. Sequenced: whole blood. The source of these receptors is an adult who was a healthcare worker with PCR-confirmed SARS-CoV-2 infection or an uninfected control (not recorded which).

This chain links TRBV5-1 with TRBJ2-1; 9 bases agree with TRBD1. Germline trimming cut 0 bases from V and 3 bases from J; bases unmatched to any gene: 1. The CDR3 sequence is 15 residues long. Germline V gene sequence: CDR1 SGHRS, CDR2 YFSETQ. The CDR3: CASSLGDRVYNEQFF. The CDR3 region has the DNA TGCGCCAGCAGCTTGGGGGACAGGGTCTACAATGAGCAGTTCTTC.

The chain links TRBV2 to TRBJ2-7, with D unclear. The CDR3 loop spans 15 amino acids. V dropped 3 bases and J dropped 7 bases, with 19 bases sitting between them. Germline V gene data show CDR1 as SNHLY and CDR2 as FYNNEI. The CDR3 DNA follows: TGTGCCAGCAGTGAGTTCATGGCAGGAGAGAGAGAGCAGTACTTC. This gives the protein CASSEFMAGEREQYF.

The sample holds many counts of this clonotype. The chain links TRBV5-1 to TRBJ2-2; either TRBD1 or TRBD2 may supply D (5 bases each). Trimming took 4 bases from V and 7 from J, leaving 20 bases between them. This CDR3 comprises 16 residues. CDR1 and CDR2 (germline): SGHRS, YFSETQ. CDR3 protein: CASSPTGQGVGGELFF. CDR3 sequence (DNA): TGCGCCAGCAGCCCTACGGGGCAGGGAGTTGGCGGGGAGCTGTTTTTT.

A few counts support this clonotype. The chain joins TRBV25-1 to TRBJ2-6, with 9 bases identical to TRBD1. Germline V CDR1 and CDR2: MGHDK, SYGVNS. V trimming: 4 bases; J trimming: 2 bases; junction bases outside the gene matches: 12. The CDR3 has 19 amino acids. The CDR3 region has the DNA TGTGCCAGCAGTGGGGGTCTGGGACAGGGCGGAGCTGGGGCCAACGTCCTGACTTTC. Its translation is CASSGGLGQGGAGANVLTF. The complete variable domain, with remaining parts taken from reference TRBV25-1 and TRBJ2-6, reads EADIYQTPRYLVIGTGKKITLECSQTMGHDKMYWYQQDPGMELHLIHYSYGVNSTEKGDLSSESTVSRIRTEHFPLTLESARPSHTSQYLCASSGGLGQGGAGANVLTFGAGSRLTVL.

V is TRBV7-8 and J is TRBJ2-3; weak D call: TRBD2 (7 bases). CDR1 and CDR2 (germline): SGHVS, FQNEAQ. The CDR3 length is 15 residues. V was cut by 5 bases and J by 2 bases, with 14 bases left in between. CDR3 bases: TGTGCCAGCAGCCCCCTCGCGGGGGCCACAGATACGCAGTATTTT. Protein product: CASSPLAGATDTQYF.

This clonotype was seen many times. The chain joins TRBV7-2 to TRBJ2-7; no clear D gene. The CDR3 sequence is 15 residues long. Trimming took off 3 bases at V and 0 bases at J, with 12 bases between the two ends. From germline, CDR1 is SGHTA and CDR2 FQGNSA. CDR3 nucleotides: TGTGCCAGCAGCTTCGACCCGACGAGCTCCTACGAGCAGTACTTC. Translation: CASSFDPTSSYEQYF.

The chain links TRBV5-1 to TRBJ1-1, with 10 bases lining up with TRBD1. The CDR3 contains 13 residues. V lost 4 bases and J lost 6; bases outside the gene matches: 3. The germline gives CDR1 SGHRS, CDR2 YFSETQ. This CDR3 is CASSAGQGSEAFF. CDR3 sequence (DNA): TGCGCCAGCAGCGCGGGACAGGGGTCTGAAGCTTTCTTT.

This clonotype was counted ten times or more. This chain uses TRBV7-9 with TRBJ2-7, with TRBD1 identical over 9 bases. V was clipped by 0 bases and J by 4 bases; unmatched bases: 1. Germline V lookup: CDR1 SEHNR, CDR2 FQNEAQ (reference sequence). The CDR3 runs to 14 residues. CDR3 DNA: TGTGCCAGCAGCTTAGCTGGGACAGGGTACGAGCAGTACTTC. As protein: CASSLAGTGYEQYF.

The J gene is TRBJ1-1, the V gene TRBV18; D unclear. V was clipped by 0 bases and J by 4 bases, with 6 bases between them. Germline-derived CDR1 and CDR2 are KGHSH and LQKENI. The CDR3 totals 13 residues. Written as DNA, the CDR3 is TGTGCCAGCTCACCACCTGTGGTCACTGAAGCTTTCTTT. It codes for CASSPPVVTEAFF.

This clonotype occurred many times. The chain joins TRBV4-2 to TRBJ1-2; 8 positions match TRBD1. With 4 bases clipped from V and 3 bases from J, the junction kept 7 bases outside the gene matches. CDR3 length: 15 residues. The germline CDR1 and CDR2 sequences are LGHNA and YNFKEQ. This chain's CDR3 is CASSPDRAQDYGYTF. Here the CDR3 DNA reads TGTGCCAGCAGCCCGGACAGGGCTCAAGACTATGGCTACACCTTC.

The J gene is TRBJ2-7, the V gene TRBV10-3; possibly TRBD2 for D (5 bases). Germline-derived CDR1 and CDR2 are ENHRY and SYGVKD. The V end was cut by 7 bases, the J end by 7 bases, with 17 bases between. The CDR3 is 13 amino acids. Here the CDR3 DNA reads TGTGCCATCATGGAGGCCCTTGGACGGGAGCAGTACTTC. Its translation is CAIMEALGREQYF.

The table lists this clonotype with a few counts. This chain links TRBV7-9 with TRBJ1-1; TRBD1 might be the D (6 bases). From germline, CDR1 is SEHNR and CDR2 FQNEAQ (reference sequence). This CDR3 contains 14 residues. V shed 4 bases and J shed 3 bases, with 12 bases lying between them. The CDR3 region is CASSSTGMDTEAFF. CDR3 nucleotides: TGTGCCAGCAGCTCCACAGGGATGGACACTGAAGCTTTCTTT.

This clonotype was detected many times. The V and J genes are TRBV4-3 and TRBJ2-7; tentative D call: TRBD2 (5 bases). Between the trimmed V and J ends, which lost 2 bases and 0 bases, there was a span of 8 bases. The CDR3 loop spans 14 amino acids. The germline V gene has CDR1 LGHNA and CDR2 YSLEER. CDR3 in amino acids: CASSQYGISYEQYF. In nucleotides, the CDR3 is TGCGCCAGCAGCCAATACGGGATCTCCTACGAGCAGTACTTC.

This clonotype was counted ten times or more. This chain uses TRBV18 with TRBJ2-3; TRBD1 matches at 9 bases. CDR1 is KGHSH and CDR2 is LQKENI in the germline V gene. With 5 bases clipped from V and 4 bases from J, the junction kept 7 bases outside the gene matches. The CDR3 extends over 15 amino acids. The CDR3 spells CASSARDRVPDTQYF. The CDR3 DNA sequence: TGTGCCAGCTCAGCCCGGGACAGGGTGCCAGATACGCAGTATTTT.

This clonotype was observed at least ten times. The chain links TRBV6-5 to TRBJ2-7; tentative D call: TRBD1 (5 bases). CDR1 and CDR2 from the germline V gene are MNHEY and SVGAGI. The CDR3 consists of 12 residues. V shed 9 bases and J shed 3 bases, with 12 bases lying between them. CDR3 loop: CASGDSFYEQYF. CDR3 DNA: TGTGCCAGTGGAGACAGTTTCTACGAGCAGTACTTC.

The chain recombines TRBV6-1 with TRBJ2-2; TRBD2 agrees at 12 bases. Trimming removed 7 bases from V and 5 bases from J; junction bases left unmatched: 5. Germline V gene data show CDR1 as MNHNS and CDR2 as SASEGT. CDR3 length: 15 residues. The CDR3 DNA sequence: TGTGCCAGCACTCCTAGCGGGGGGGCGACCGGGGAGCTGTTTTTT. Protein sequence: CASTPSGGATGELFF.

This clonotype showed up many times. Mismatch with germline at one junction end may stem from a read error. This rearrangement joins TRBV11-2 to TRBJ2-3; weak D call: TRBD1 (6 bases). From germline, CDR1 is SGHAT and CDR2 FQNNGV. The CDR3 consists of 12 residues. CDR3 DNA: TGTGCCAGCAGCTTAGCCGGGACATTTCCTCTTTTT. Its protein product is CASSLAGTFPLF.

This clonotype was seen a few times. The V and J genes are TRBV20-1 and TRBJ2-5; D unresolved. Trimming stripped 1 base from V and 0 bases from J, with 6 bases between. CDR1 is DFQATT, CDR2 SNEGSKA, per germline (reference sequence). The CDR3 is 13 amino acids. CDR3 in DNA: TGCAGTGCTAGAGCTAACCACCAAGAGACCCAGTACTTC. Protein: CSARANHQETQYF.

This clonotype was counted only a few times. V and J are TRBV12-3 or TRBV12-4 and TRBJ1-1, with D possibly being TRBD1 (6 bases). The length of the CDR3 is 15 residues. Trimming removed 5 bases from V and 1 base from J, with 14 bases in between. Here the CDR3 reads CASSAEGHPNTEAFF. CDR3 DNA sequence: TGTGCCAGCAGTGCCGAGGGACACCCGAACACTGAAGCTTTCTTT.

The chain combines TRBV7-6 with TRBJ1-1; weak D call: TRBD1 (5 bases). Germline-derived CDR1 and CDR2 are SGHVS and FNYEAQ. Trimming took 0 bases from V and 3 from J, leaving 8 bases between them. The CDR3 loop spans 14 amino acids. CDR3 amino acids: CASSLATGHTEAFF. The DNA of the CDR3 is TGTGCCAGCAGCTTAGCTACAGGCCACACTGAAGCTTTCTTT.

The table lists this clonotype with many counts. The chain is built from TRBV20-1 and TRBJ2-7; the match to TRBD1 covers 7 bases. CDR3 size: 12 residues. In germline, CDR1 is DFQATT, CDR2 SNEGSKA (reference sequence). V dropped 5 bases and J dropped 4; count of bases not matched to a gene: 5. The DNA for the CDR3 is TGCAGTGCTGGCCCGGGACAGTACGAGCAGTACTTC. Protein product: CSAGPGQYEQYF.

The CDR3 is CASSWGENSPLHF. CDR3 DNA sequence: TGTGCCAGCAGTTGGGGGGAAAATTCACCCCTCCACTTT. The genes are TRBV3-2 and TRBJ1-6; the D segment call TRBD1 is taken from the table without a DNA check. TRBV3-2 is a pseudogene locus. This CDR3 has 13 amino acids.

This clonotype showed up many times. This rearrangement joins TRBV11-2 to TRBJ2-5; 9 nucleotides agree with TRBD2. Germline V gene data show CDR1 as SGHAT and CDR2 as FQNNGV. The CDR3 spans 15 residues. Germline trimming cut 5 bases from V and 0 bases from J; bases unmatched to any gene: 4. The chain's CDR3 is CASSLAGLDQETQYF. CDR3 in DNA: TGTGCCAGCAGCCTAGCGGGGCTAGACCAAGAGACCCAGTACTTC.

This chain connects TRBV6-5 to TRBJ2-7; 7 bases match TRBD1. The germline V gene encodes CDR1 MNHEY and CDR2 SVGAGI. After removal of 7 bases from V and 2 bases from J, the junction contained 2 bases not matched to a gene. The CDR3 covers 12 residues. DNA of the CDR3: TGTGCCAGCAACAGGGGTCCCTACGAGCAGTACTTC. Encoded protein: CASNRGPYEQYF.

This sequence joins TRBV5-4 and TRBJ2-5; 7 bases match TRBD2. The CDR3 is made up of 16 amino acids. The ends lost 4 bases at V and 0 bases at J; junction bases unmatched: 9. CDR1 is SGHNT, CDR2 YYREEE, per germline (reference sequence). The CDR3 loop reads CASSPRDRGDQETQYF. CDR3 nucleotide sequence: TGTGCCAGCAGCCCGCGGGACCGGGGGGACCAAGAGACCCAGTACTTC.